These 19 T cell receptor beta chains came from one sample sequenced in a study of blood T cells in healthy people across ages. The second PCR ran about 6 to 11 cycles with a sample-barcoded 5' primer and J-beta primers. In TCRdb, the 5' RACE reads were re-called with MiXCR into one record per CDR3 protein. The table records 800,000 or so distinct CDR3 sequences, roughly 46% of them present only once. Sample: blood. Source of these receptors: a man older than 75 in good health.

Only a few counts were recorded for this clonotype. The chain carries TRBV29-1 and TRBJ2-1, with 12 bases aligning to TRBD2. The CDR3 is 17 amino acids. Germline CDR1 reads SQVTM; CDR2 reads ANQGSEA. The CDR3 DNA reads as TGCTGCGCCTTCGGAGGGCTAGCGGGAGGGCCGGTCAATGAGCAGTTCTTC. It translates to CCAFGGLAGGPVNEQFF.

This chain links TRBV7-2 with TRBJ2-7, with a weak D call TRBD1 (5 bases). In germline, CDR1 is SGHTA, CDR2 FQGNSA. The CDR3 covers 14 residues. The V gene lost 1 base and the J gene lost 2 bases, with 9 bases spanning the gap. The CDR3 DNA follows: TGTGCCAGCAGCTTAGAGACAGATACCTACGAGCAGTACTTC. It translates to CASSLETDTYEQYF.

This clonotype was seen at least ten times. This sequence may be a read error, since a much larger clone differs from it by one base. DNA for the CDR3: TGTGCCACCAGCAGAGCACTAGCGGCCAACAATGAGCAGTACTTC. Amino acid sequence: CATSRALAANNEQYF. This rearrangement joins TRBV15 to TRBJ2-7; 8 nucleotides line up with TRBD2. Germline lookup yields CDR1 LNHNV and CDR2 YYDKDF (reference sequence). The length of the CDR3 is 15 residues. V shed 1 base and J 7 bases; nucleotides not matched to a gene: 9.

The chain is built from TRBV20-1 and TRBJ2-4; 10 bases match TRBD1. The J call may be wrong; the DNA end is better matched by TRBJ2-7. The CDR3 consists of 14 residues. The germline gives CDR1 DFQATT, CDR2 SNEGSKA (reference sequence). The CDR3 nucleotides are TGCAGTGCTAGGGGGGACAGGGGAGTCAACGAGCAGTACTTC. This translates into CSARGDRGVNEQYF.

The V and J genes are TRBV4-1 and TRBJ1-5; D call uncertain. Germline V gene sequence: CDR1 MGHRA, CDR2 YSYEKL. The CDR3 runs to 15 residues. V was cut by 0 bases and J by 6 bases, with 12 bases left in between. CDR3 sequence reads: CASSQDTGVGQPQHF. In nucleotides, the CDR3 is TGCGCCAGCAGCCAAGATACCGGAGTTGGTCAGCCCCAGCATTTT.

On this clonotype itself: This clone may be a read error of a much larger clone one base away. The CDR3 bases are TGTGCCACCAGCAGCCCTAACGAGGAATATGGCTACACCTTC. This translates into CATSSPNEEYGYTF. This rearrangement joins TRBV15 to TRBJ1-2, with unresolved D. The CDR3 spans 14 residues. The V gene's germline CDR1 is LNHNV and CDR2 YYDKDF (reference sequence). Trimming removed 3 bases from V and 5 bases from J, with 13 bases in between.

This clonotype was counted between two and nine times. The rearrangement links TRBV20-1 to TRBJ2-1; D remains unclear. Trimming stripped 6 bases from V and 1 base from J, with 16 bases between. The CDR3 covers 15 residues. Germline V CDR1 and CDR2: DFQATT, SNEGSKA (reference sequence). CDR3 nucleotides: TGCAGTGCCACCCTCCCCAGGAATTCCTACAATGAGCAGTTCTTC. Translated, it gives CSATLPRNSYNEQFF.

The CDR3 nucleotides read TGTGCCAGTAGTATTGGACAGGGGGCCACCGGGGAGCTGTTTTTT. Its translation is CASSIGQGATGELFF. The genes are TRBV19 and TRBJ2-2; 11 positions agree with TRBD1. Per the germline V gene, CDR1 is LNHDA and CDR2 is SQIVND (reference sequence). J was trimmed by 4 bases and V by 3 bases; bases with no gene match: 1. The CDR3 is made up of 15 amino acids.

The genes are TRBV6-5 and TRBJ1-1; no clear D gene. The V end was cut by 0 bases, the J end by 1 base, with 9 bases between. This CDR3 region has 15 residues. Germline V lookup: CDR1 MNHEY, CDR2 SVGAGI. The CDR3 region is CASSYSPGSNTEAFF. DNA for the CDR3: TGTGCCAGCAGTTACTCGCCGGGATCGAACACTGAAGCTTTCTTT.

This clonotype was seen a few times. This chain links TRBV9 with TRBJ2-1, with TRBD2 matching over 10 bases. TRBJ2-7 matches the DNA end more closely, so the J call is doubtful. The length of the CDR3 is 16 residues. Germline assignment: CDR1 SGDLS and CDR2 YYNGEE. The CDR3 sequence: CASSVASGSSYNEQYF. The CDR3 DNA reads TGTGCCAGCAGCGTAGCTAGCGGGAGCTCCTACAATGAGCAGTACTTC.

The chain joins TRBV5-6 to TRBJ2-5; D possibly uses TRBD1 or TRBD2 (6 bases each). The last part of the DNA fits TRBJ2-7 better; the J call may be wrong. In germline, CDR1 is SGHDT, CDR2 YYEEEE. The CDR3 sequence is 14 residues long. The CDR3, as DNA: TGTGCCAGCAGCTACGGGGGAGAGGGGGACGAGCAGTACTTC. Protein sequence: CASSYGGEGDEQYF.

This clonotype occurred a few times. The rearrangement uses TRBV20-1 and TRBJ2-1; 7 bases line up with TRBD2. V lost 6 bases to trimming and J lost 3 bases; unmatched junction nucleotides: 8. The V gene's germline CDR1 is DFQATT and CDR2 SNEGSKA (reference sequence). The CDR3 loop spans 14 amino acids. The DNA for the CDR3 is TGCAGTGCCATCAGCGGGATGATCTACAATGAGCAGTTCTTC. This codes for CSAISGMIYNEQFF.

The chain has TRBV20-1 and TRBJ2-1; 9 nucleotides line up with TRBD2. The CDR3 loop spans 14 amino acids. The germline CDR1 and CDR2 sequences are DFQATT and SNEGSKA (reference sequence). The J segment lost 4 bases and the V segment lost 3 bases, leaving 4 bases of the junction unmatched. The CDR3 DNA sequence: TGCAGTGCTAGTAGCGGGGGTGATTACAATGAGCAGTTCTTC. It is translated as CSASSGGDYNEQFF.

This clonotype was found many times. The chain uses TRBV7-3 and TRBJ2-5; D is perhaps TRBD2 (6 bases). CDR3 length equals 17 residues. CDR1 is SGHTA and CDR2 is FQGTGA in the germline V gene. The V end lost 2 bases, the J end lost 1 base, and 17 bases lay between the germline ends. The DNA for the CDR3 is TGTGCCAGCAGCTTAGACGGGAGTACGACTTTCCAAGAGACCCAGTACTTC. This gives the protein CASSLDGSTTFQETQYF.

With regard to this clonotype: This may be a read error, as it is one base from a much larger clone. The rearrangement joins TRBV29-1 to TRBJ1-2; a possible D gene is TRBD1 (5 bases). The CDR3 spans 15 residues. The V gene's germline CDR1 is SQVTM and CDR2 ANQGSEA. CDR3 nucleotides: TGCAGCGTTTCGGTCTTGAGGACACTCGGCTATAGCTACACCTTC. As protein: CSVSVLRTLGYSYTF.

Here the CDR3 reads CSARSGTSHYEQYF. The CDR3 DNA follows: TGCAGTGCTAGATCCGGGACTAGCCACTACGAGCAGTACTTC. The chain has TRBV20-1 and TRBJ2-7, with 9 positions matching TRBD2. Germline CDR1 is DFQATT and CDR2 is SNEGSKA (reference sequence). The CDR3 is 14 residues long. The V segment lost 2 bases and the J segment 3 bases; nucleotides outside the gene matches: 5.

This chain connects TRBV5-6 to TRBJ2-1; 11 nucleotides align to TRBD2. Germline CDR1 SGHDT, CDR2 YYEEEE. The ends lost 5 bases at V and 14 bases at J; junction bases unmatched: 12. The CDR3 length is 14 residues. CDR3 nucleotide sequence: TGTGCCAGCAGACCAACTAGCGGGAGTTATCTCGAGTTCTTC. Amino acids: CASRPTSGSYLEFF. Looking up the rest from reference TRBV5-6 and TRBJ2-1 gives the full variable domain: DAGVTQSPTHLIKTRGQQVTLRCSPKSGHDTVSWYQQALGQGPQFIFQYYEEEERQRGNFPDRFSGHQFPNYSSELNVNALLLGDSALYLCASRPTSGSYLEFFGPGTRLTVL.

This clonotype was counted only a few times. The chain combines TRBV29-1 with TRBJ2-2; the D is unclear. Germline V lookup: CDR1 SQVTM, CDR2 ANQGSEA. The CDR3 has 12 amino acids. Between the trimmed V and J ends, which lost 3 bases and 7 bases, there was a span of 9 bases. In nucleotides, the CDR3 is TGCAGCGTTGACTCTATCGGCGGGGAGCTGTTTTTT. Its protein is CSVDSIGGELFF.

The CDR3: CASSQERGGFSSGNTIYF. The CDR3 nucleotides read TGCGCCAGCAGCCAAGAAAGGGGGGGCTTCTCGTCTGGAAACACCATATATTTT. This chain uses TRBV4-1 with TRBJ1-3, with D possibly TRBD1 on 6 matching bases. Trimming pared 0 bases from V and 1 base from J, leaving 16 bases between. The CDR3 sequence is 18 residues long. The germline V gene encodes CDR1 MGHRA and CDR2 YSYEKL.